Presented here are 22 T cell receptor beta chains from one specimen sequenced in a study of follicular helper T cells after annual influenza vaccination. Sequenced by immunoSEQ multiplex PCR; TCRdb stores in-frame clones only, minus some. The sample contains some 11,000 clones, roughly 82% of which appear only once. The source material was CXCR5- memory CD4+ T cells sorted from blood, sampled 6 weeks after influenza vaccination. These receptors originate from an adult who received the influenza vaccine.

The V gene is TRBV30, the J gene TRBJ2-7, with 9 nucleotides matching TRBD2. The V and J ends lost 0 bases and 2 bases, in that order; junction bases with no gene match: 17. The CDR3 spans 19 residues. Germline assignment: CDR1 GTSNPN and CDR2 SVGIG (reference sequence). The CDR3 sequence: CAWSVPGAGGPFPPYEQYF. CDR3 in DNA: TGTGCCTGGAGTGTACCCGGCGCGGGAGGGCCATTCCCGCCCTACGAGCAGTACTTC.

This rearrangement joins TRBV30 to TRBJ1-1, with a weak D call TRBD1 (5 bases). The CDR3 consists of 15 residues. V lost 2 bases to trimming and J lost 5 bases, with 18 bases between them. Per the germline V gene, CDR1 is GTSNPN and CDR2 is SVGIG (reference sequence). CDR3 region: CAWSPPGPSRTEAFF. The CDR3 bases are TGTGCCTGGAGTCCCCCGGGACCCTCGAGGACTGAAGCTTTCTTT.

The CDR3 spells CASSLDMGARTQHF. The CDR3, as DNA: TGTGCCAGCAGCTTAGATATGGGGGCCAGGACCCAGCATTTT. This chain links TRBV7-2 with TRBJ1-5, with D possibly matching TRBD1 (6 bases). This CDR3 spans 14 amino acids. The V gene lost 1 base and the J gene lost 11 bases, with 15 bases spanning the gap. Germline CDR1 is SGHTA and CDR2 is FQGNSA.

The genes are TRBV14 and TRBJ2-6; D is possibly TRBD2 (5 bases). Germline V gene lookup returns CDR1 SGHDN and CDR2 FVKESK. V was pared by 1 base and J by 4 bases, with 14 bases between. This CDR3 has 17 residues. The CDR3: CASSQGSGLGGANVLTF. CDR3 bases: TGTGCCAGCAGCCAAGGCAGCGGCTTGGGGGGGGCCAACGTCCTGACTTTC.

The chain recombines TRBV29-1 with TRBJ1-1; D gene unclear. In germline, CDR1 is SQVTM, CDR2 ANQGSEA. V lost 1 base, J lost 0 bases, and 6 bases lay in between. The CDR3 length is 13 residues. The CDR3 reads CSVEVAVNTEAFF. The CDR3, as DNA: TGCAGCGTTGAAGTAGCTGTGAACACTGAAGCTTTCTTT.

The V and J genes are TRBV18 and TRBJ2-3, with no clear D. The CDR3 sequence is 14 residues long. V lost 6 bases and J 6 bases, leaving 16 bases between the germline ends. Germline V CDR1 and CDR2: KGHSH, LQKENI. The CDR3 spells CASSSGPGGDTQYF. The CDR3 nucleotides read TGTGCCAGCTCTTCGGGCCCGGGCGGTGATACGCAGTATTTT.

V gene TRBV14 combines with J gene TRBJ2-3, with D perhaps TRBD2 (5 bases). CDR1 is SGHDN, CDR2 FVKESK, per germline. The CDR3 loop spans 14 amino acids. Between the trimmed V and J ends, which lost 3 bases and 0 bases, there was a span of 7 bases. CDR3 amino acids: CASSQRRSTDTQYF. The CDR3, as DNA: TGTGCCAGCAGCCAGCGGAGGAGCACAGATACGCAGTATTTT.

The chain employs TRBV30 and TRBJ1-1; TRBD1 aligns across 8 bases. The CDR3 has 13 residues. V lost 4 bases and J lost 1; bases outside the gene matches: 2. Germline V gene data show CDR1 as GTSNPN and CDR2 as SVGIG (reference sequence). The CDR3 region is CAWKGQANTEAFF. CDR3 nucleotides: TGTGCCTGGAAGGGACAGGCGAACACTGAAGCTTTCTTT.

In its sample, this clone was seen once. The CDR3 protein is CASTLSVWQGQETQYF. CDR3 bases: TGTGCCAGCACCCTAAGCGTCTGGCAGGGGCAAGAGACCCAGTACTTC. This chain uses TRBV7-2 with TRBJ2-5, with D possibly TRBD1 on 6 matching bases. This CDR3 contains 16 residues. The germline V gene encodes CDR1 SGHTA and CDR2 FQGNSA. V dropped 7 bases and J dropped 2 bases, with 20 bases sitting between them.

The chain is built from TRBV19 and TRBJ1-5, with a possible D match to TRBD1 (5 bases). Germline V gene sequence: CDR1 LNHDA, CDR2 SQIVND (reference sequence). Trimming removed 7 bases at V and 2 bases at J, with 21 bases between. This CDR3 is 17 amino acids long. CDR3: CASIGAEGRTGNQPQHF. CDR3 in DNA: TGTGCCAGTATTGGGGCGGAGGGAAGGACGGGCAATCAGCCCCAGCATTTT.

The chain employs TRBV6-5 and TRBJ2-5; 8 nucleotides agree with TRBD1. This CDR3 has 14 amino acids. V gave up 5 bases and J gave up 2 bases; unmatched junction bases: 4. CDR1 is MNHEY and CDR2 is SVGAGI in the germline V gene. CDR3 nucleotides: TGTGCCAGCAGTCGCGGGACAGGTCAAGAGACCCAGTACTTC. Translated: CASSRGTGQETQYF.

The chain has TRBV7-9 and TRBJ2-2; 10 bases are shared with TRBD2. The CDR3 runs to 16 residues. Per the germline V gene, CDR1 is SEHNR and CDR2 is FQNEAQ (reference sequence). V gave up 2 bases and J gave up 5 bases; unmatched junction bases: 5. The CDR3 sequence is CASSLFKLAGTGELFF. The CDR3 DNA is TGTGCCAGCAGCTTATTCAAACTAGCGGGGACCGGGGAGCTGTTTTTT.

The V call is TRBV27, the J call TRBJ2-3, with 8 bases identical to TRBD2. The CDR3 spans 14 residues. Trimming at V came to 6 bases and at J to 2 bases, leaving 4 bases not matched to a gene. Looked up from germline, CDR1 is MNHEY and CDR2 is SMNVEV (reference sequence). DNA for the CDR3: TGTGCCAGCAGGCCTAGCGGGTCCACAGATACGCAGTATTTT. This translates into CASRPSGSTDTQYF.

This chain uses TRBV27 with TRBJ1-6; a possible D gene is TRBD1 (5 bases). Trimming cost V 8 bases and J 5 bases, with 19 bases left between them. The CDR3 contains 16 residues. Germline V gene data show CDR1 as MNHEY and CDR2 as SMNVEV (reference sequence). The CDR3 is CASRLGADLHNSPLHF. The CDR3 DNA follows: TGTGCCAGCCGCCTAGGGGCGGACCTTCATAATTCACCCCTCCACTTT.

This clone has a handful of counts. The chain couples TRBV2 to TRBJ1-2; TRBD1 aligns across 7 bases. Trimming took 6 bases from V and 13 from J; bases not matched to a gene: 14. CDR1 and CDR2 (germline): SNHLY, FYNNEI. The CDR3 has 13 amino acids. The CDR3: CASSAVVQGSSTF. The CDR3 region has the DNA TGTGCCAGCAGCGCCGTAGTACAGGGGTCCTCCACCTTC.

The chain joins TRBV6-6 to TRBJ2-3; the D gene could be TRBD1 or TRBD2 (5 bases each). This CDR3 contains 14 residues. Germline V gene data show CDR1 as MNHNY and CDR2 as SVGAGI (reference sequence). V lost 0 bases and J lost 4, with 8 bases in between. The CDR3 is CASSYSRDADTQYF. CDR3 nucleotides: TGTGCCAGCAGTTACTCGAGGGACGCAGATACGCAGTATTTT.

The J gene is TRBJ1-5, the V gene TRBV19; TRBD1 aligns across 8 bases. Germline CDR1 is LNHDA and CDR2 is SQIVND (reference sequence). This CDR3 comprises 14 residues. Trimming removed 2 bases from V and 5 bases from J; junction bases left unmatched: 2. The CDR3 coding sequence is TGTGCCAGTAGTATACAGGGGGCCTATCAGCCCCAGCATTTT. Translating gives CASSIQGAYQPQHF. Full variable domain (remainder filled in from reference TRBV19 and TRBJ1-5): DGGITQSPKYLFRKEGQNVTLSCEQNLNHDAMYWYRQDPGQGLRLIYYSQIVNDFQKGDIAEGYSVSREKKESFPLTVTSAQKNPTAFYLCASSIQGAYQPQHFGDGTRLSIL.

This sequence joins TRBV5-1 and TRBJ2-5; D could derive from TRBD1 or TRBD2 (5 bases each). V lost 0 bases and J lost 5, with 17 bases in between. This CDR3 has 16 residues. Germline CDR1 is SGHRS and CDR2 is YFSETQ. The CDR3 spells CASSLVVHGAGETQYF. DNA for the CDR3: TGCGCCAGCAGCTTGGTGGTTCACGGGGCTGGGGAGACCCAGTACTTC. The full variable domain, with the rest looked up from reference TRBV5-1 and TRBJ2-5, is KAGVTQTPRYLIKTRGQQVTLSCSPISGHRSVSWYQQTPGQGLQFLFEYFSETQRNKGNFPGRFSGRQFSNSRSEMNVSTLELGDSALYLCASSLVVHGAGETQYFGPGTRLLVL.

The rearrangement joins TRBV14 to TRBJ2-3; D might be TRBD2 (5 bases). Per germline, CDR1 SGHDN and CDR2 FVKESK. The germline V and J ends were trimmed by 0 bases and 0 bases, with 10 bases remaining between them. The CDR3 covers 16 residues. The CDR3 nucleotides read TGTGCCAGCAGCCAAGATCGAGGGAGAAGCACAGATACGCAGTATTTT. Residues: CASSQDRGRSTDTQYF.

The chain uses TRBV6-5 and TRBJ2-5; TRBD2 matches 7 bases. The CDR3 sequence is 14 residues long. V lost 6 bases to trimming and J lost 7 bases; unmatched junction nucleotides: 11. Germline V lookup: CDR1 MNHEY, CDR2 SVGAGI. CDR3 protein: CASSDSGVGGTQYF. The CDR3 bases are TGTGCCAGCAGCGACAGCGGGGTAGGTGGGACCCAGTACTTC.

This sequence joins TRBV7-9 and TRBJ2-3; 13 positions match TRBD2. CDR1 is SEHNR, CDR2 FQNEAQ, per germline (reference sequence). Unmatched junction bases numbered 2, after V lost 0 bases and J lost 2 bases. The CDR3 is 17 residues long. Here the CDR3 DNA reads TGTGCCAGCAGCTTAGCCGGGACTAGCGGGATCACAGATACGCAGTATTTT. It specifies CASSLAGTSGITDTQYF.

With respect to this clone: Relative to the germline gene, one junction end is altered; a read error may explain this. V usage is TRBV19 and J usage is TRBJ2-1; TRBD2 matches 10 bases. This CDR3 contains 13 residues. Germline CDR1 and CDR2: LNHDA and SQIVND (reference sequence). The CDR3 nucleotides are TGTGCCAGTAGCCACCTTGAGGGAGCGGGAGGGGTCTTC. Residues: CASSHLEGAGGVF.